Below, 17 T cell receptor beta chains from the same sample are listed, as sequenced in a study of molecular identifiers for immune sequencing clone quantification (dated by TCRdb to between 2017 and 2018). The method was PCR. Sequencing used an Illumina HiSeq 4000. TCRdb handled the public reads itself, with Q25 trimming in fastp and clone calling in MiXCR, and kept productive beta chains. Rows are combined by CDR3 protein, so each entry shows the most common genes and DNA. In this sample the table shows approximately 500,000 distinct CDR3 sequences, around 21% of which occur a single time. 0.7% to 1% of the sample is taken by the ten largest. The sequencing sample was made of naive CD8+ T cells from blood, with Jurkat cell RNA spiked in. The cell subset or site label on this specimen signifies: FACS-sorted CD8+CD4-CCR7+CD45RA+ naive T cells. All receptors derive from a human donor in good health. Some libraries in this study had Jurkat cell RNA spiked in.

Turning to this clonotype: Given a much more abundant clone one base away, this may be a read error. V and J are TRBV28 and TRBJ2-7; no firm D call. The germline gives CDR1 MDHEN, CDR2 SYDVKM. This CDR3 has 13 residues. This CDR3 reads CVSSFAPSYEQYF. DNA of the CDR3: TGTGTCAGCAGTTTTGCCCCCTCCTACGAGCAGTACTTC.

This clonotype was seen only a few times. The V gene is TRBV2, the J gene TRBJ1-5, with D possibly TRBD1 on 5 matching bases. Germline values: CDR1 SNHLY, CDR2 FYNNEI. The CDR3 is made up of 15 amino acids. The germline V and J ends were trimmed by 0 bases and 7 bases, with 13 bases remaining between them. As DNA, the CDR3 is TGTGCCAGCAGTGAAGCGCGTGGGGGGGAACAGCCCCAGCATTTT. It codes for CASSEARGGEQPQHF.

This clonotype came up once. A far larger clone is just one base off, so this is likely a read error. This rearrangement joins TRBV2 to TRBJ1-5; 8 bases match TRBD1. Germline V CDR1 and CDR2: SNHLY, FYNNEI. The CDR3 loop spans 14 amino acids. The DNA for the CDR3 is TGTGCCCGCAGTCAGACAGGGGGCAATCAGCCCCAGCATTTT. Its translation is CARSQTGGNQPQHF.

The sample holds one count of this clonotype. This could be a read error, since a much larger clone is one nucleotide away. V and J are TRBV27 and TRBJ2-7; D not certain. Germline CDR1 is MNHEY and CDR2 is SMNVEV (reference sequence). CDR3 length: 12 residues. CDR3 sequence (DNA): TGTGTCAGCAGAACCTCCTGGGGCGAGCAGTACTTC. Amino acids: CVSRTSWGEQYF.

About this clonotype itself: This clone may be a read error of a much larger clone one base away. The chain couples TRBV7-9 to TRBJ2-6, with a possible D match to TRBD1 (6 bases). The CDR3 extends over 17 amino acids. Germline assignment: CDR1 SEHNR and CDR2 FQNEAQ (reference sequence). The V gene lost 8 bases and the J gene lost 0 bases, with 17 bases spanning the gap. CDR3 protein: CASRSWTDRSGANVLTF. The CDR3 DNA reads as TGTGCCAGCCGCTCGTGGACAGACCGCTCTGGGGCCAACGTCCTGACTTTC.

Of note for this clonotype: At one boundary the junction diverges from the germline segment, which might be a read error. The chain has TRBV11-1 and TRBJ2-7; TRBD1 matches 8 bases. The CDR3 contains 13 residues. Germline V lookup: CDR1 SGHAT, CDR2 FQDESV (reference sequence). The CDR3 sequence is CASSLGQVYEQCF. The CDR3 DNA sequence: TGTGCCAGCAGCTTGGGACAGGTCTACGAGCAGTGCTTC.

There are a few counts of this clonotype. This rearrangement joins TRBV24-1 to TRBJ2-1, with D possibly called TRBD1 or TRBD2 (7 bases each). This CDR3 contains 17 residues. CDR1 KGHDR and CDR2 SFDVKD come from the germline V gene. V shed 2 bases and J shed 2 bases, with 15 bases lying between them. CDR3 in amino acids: CATSDSRGDRTYNEQFF. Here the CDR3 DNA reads TGTGCCACCAGTGATTCACGGGGGGACAGAACCTACAATGAGCAGTTCTTC.

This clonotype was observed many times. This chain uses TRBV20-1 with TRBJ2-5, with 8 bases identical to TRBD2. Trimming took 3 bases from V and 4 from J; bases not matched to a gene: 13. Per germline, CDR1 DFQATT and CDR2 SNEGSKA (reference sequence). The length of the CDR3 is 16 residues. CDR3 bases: TGCAGTGCTAGTGACTGGAGCGGGGGTGGAGTAGAGACCCAGTACTTC. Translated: CSASDWSGGGVETQYF.

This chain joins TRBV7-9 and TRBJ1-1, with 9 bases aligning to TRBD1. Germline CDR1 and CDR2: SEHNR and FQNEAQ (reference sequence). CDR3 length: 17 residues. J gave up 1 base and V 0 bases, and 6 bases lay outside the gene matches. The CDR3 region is CASSLARDRETNTEAFF. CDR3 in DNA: TGTGCCAGCAGCTTAGCCCGGGACAGGGAGACGAACACTGAAGCTTTCTTT.

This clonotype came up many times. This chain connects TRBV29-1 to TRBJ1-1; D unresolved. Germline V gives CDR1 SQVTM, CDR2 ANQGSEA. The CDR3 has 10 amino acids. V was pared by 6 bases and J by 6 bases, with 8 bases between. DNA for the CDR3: TGCAGCGTCGAAAACCCTGAAGCTTTCTTT. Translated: CSVENPEAFF.

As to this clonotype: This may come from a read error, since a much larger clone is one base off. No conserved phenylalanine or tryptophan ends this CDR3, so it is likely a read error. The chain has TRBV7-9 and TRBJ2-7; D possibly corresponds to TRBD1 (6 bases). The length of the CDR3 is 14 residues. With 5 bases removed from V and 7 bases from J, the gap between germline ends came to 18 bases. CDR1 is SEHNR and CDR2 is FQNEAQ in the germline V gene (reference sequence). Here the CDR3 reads CASSQAQGLGEQYS. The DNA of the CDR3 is TGTGCCAGCAGCCAAGCACAGGGATTAGGGGAGCAGTACTCC.

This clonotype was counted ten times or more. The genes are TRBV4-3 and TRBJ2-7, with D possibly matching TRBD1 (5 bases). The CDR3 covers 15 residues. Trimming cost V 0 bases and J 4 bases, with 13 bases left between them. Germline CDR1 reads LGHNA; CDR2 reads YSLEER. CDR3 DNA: TGCGCCAGCAGCCAAGATCAGGGCACGAGATACGAGCAGTACTTC. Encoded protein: CASSQDQGTRYEQYF.

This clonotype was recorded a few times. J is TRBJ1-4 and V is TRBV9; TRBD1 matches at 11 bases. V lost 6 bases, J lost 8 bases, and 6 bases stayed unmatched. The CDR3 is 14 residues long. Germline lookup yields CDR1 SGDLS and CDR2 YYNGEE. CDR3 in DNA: TGTGCCAGCACAACGGGACAGGGGGACGAAAAACTGTTTTTT. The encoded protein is CASTTGQGDEKLFF.

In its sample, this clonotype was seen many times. The CDR3 coding sequence is TGTGCCAGCAGTTCCGATCGACAGGGGATGCTGTTTTTT. Translated: CASSSDRQGMLFF. V is TRBV27 and J is TRBJ2-2; 8 positions match TRBD1. The CDR3 has 13 residues. J gave up 13 bases and V 4 bases, and 8 bases lay outside the gene matches. Germline V lookup: CDR1 MNHEY, CDR2 SMNVEV (reference sequence).

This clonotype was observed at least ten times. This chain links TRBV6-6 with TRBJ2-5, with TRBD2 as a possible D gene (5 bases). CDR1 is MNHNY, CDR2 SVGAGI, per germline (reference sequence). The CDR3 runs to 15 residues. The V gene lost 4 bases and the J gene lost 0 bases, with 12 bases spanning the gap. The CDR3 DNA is TGTGCCAGCAGTTCTAGAGGACTCTACCAAGAGACCCAGTACTTC. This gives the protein CASSSRGLYQETQYF.

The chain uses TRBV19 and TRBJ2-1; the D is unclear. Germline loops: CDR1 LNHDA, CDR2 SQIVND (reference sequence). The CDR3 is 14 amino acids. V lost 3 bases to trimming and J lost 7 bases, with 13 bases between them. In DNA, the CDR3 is TGTGCCAGTAGTATCCGAGCCCCCAGGAATGAGCAGTTCTTC. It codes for CASSIRAPRNEQFF.

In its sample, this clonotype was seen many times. In nucleotides, the CDR3 is TGTGCCAGCAGTAACGGACAGAGCCAAGAGACCCAGTACTTC. It translates to CASSNGQSQETQYF. The V and J genes are TRBV6-5 and TRBJ2-5, with D maybe TRBD1 (6 bases). CDR1 is MNHEY, CDR2 SVGAGI, per germline. V was cut by 5 bases and J by 1 base, with 11 bases left in between. CDR3 length: 14 residues.